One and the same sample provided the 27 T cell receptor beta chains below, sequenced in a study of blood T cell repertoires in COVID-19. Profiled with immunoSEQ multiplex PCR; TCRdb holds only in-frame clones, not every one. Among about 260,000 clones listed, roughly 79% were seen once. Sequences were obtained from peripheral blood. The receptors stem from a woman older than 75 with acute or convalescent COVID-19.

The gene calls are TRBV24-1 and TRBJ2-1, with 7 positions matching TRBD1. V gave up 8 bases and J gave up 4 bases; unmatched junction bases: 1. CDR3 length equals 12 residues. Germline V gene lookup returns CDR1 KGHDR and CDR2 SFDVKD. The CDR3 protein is CATKGQYNEQFF. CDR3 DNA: TGTGCCACCAAGGGACAGTACAATGAGCAGTTCTTC.

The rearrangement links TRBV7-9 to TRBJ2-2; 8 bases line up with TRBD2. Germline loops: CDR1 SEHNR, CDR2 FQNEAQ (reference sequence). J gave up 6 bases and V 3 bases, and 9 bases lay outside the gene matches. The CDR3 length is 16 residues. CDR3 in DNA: TGTGCCAGCAGCTTCGTGAGCGGGAGTGGGTCCGGGGAGCTGTTTTTT. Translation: CASSFVSGSGSGELFF.

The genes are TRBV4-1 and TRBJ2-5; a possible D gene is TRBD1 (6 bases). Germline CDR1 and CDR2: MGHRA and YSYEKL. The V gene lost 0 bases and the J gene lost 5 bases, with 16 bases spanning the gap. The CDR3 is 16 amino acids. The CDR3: CASSQDPRGVGETQYF. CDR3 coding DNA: TGCGCCAGCAGCCAAGACCCCAGGGGAGTCGGGGAGACCCAGTACTTC.

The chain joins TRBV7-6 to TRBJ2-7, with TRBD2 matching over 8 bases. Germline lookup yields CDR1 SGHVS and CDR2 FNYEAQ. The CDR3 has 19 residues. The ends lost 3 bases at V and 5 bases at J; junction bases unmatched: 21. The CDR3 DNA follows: TGTGCCAGCAGCTTGCGGGGCTCCGGGACTAGAGGGGCCGGGGACGAGCAGTACTTC. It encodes CASSLRGSGTRGAGDEQYF.

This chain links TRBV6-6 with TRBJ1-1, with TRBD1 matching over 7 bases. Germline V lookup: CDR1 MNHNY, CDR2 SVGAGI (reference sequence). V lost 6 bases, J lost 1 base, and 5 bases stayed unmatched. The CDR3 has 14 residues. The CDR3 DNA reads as TGTGCCAGCAGCCATACAGGGGCGAACACTGAAGCTTTCTTT. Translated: CASSHTGANTEAFF.

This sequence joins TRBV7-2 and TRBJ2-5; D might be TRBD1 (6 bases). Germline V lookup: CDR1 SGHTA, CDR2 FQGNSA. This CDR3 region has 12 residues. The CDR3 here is CATKGDGETQYF. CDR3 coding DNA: TGTGCGACAAAGGGGGATGGGGAGACCCAGTACTTC.

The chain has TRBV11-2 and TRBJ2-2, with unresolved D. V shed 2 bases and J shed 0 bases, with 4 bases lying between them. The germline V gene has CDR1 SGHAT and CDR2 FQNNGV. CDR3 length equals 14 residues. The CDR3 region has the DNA TGTGCCAGCAGCTTAATAGCGAACACCGGGGAGCTGTTTTTT. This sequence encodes CASSLIANTGELFF.

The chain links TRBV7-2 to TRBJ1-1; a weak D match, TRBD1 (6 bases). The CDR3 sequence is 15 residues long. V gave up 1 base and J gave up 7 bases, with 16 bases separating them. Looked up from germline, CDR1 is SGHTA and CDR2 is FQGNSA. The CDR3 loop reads CASSLGPGVEGEAFF. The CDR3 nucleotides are TGTGCCAGCAGCTTAGGTCCAGGGGTCGAAGGTGAAGCTTTCTTT.

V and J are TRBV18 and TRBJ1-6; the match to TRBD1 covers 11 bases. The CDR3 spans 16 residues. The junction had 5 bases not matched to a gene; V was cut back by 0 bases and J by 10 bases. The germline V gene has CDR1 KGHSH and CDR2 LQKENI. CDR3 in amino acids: CASSPPGTGGRSPLHF. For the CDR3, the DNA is TGTGCCAGCTCACCACCCGGGACAGGGGGTCGATCACCCCTCCACTTT.

The CDR3 coding sequence is TGTGCCAGCAGGAGAGACAGGGGCGGAGGCTATGGCTACACCTTC. It codes for CASRRDRGGGYGYTF. The rearrangement joins TRBV7-2 to TRBJ1-2; 8 nucleotides match TRBD1. Germline V gene lookup returns CDR1 SGHTA and CDR2 FQGNSA. After removal of 6 bases from V and 4 bases from J, the junction contained 10 bases not matched to a gene. CDR3 length: 15 amino acids.

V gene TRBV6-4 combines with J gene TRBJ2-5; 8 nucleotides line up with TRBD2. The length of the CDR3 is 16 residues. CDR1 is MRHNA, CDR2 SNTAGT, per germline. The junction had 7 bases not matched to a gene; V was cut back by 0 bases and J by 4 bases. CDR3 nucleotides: TGTGCCAGCAGTGACTCGCCCGGACGGGGGGGAGAGACCCAGTACTTC. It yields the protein CASSDSPGRGGETQYF.

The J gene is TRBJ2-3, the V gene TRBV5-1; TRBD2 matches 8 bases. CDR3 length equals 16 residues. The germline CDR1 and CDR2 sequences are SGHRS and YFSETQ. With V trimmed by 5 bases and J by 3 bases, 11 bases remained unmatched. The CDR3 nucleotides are TGCGCCAGCAGGTCTGGAGCGGGGGTGAGGACAGATACGCAGTATTTT. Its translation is CASRSGAGVRTDTQYF.

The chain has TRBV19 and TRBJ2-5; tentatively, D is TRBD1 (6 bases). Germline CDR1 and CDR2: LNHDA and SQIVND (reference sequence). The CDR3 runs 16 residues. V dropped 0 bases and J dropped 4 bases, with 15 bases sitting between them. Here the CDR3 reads CASSIDSTGMRETQYF. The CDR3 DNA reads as TGTGCCAGTAGTATAGACAGTACAGGGATGCGAGAGACCCAGTACTTC. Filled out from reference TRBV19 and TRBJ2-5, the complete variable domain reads DGGITQSPKYLFRKEGQNVTLSCEQNLNHDAMYWYRQDPGQGLRLIYYSQIVNDFQKGDIAEGYSVSREKKESFPLTVTSAQKNPTAFYLCASSIDSTGMRETQYFGPGTRLLVL.

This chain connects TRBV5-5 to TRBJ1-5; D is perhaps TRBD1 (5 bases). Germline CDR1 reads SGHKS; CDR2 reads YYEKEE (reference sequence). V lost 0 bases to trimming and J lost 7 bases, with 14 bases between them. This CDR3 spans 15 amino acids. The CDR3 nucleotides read TGTGCCAGCAGCTTGGCCGGAGACAGTGTCCAGCCCCAGCATTTT. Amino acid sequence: CASSLAGDSVQPQHF.

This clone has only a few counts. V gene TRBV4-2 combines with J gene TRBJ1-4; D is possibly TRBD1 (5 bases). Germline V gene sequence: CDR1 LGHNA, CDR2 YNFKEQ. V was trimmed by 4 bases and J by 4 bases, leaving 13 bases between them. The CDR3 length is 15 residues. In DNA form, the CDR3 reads TGTGCCAGCAGCCCGACTCGACAGAATAATGAAAAACTGTTTTTT. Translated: CASSPTRQNNEKLFF.

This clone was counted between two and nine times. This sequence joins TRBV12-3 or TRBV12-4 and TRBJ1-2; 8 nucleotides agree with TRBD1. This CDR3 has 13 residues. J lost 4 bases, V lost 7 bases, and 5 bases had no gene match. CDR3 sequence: CASNRQGFYGYTF. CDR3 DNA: TGTGCCAGCAACCGACAGGGGTTCTATGGCTACACCTTC.

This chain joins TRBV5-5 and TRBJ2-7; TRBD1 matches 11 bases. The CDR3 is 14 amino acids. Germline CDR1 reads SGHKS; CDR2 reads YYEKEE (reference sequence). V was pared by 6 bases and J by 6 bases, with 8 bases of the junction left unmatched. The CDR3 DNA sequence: TGTGCCAGCACAACCGGGACAGGGGGGTTCGAGCAGTACTTC. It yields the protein CASTTGTGGFEQYF.

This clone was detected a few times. The CDR3 bases are TGTGCCAGCAGTAAGCGAAAGGGACAGATGAACACTGAAGCTTTCTTT. Its translation: CASSKRKGQMNTEAFF. The chain couples TRBV6-2 or TRBV6-3 to TRBJ1-1, with 7 bases that match TRBD1. Germline assignment: CDR1 MNHEY and CDR2 SVGEGT. V was pared by 5 bases and J by 0 bases, with 9 bases of the junction left unmatched. This CDR3 is built from 16 residues.

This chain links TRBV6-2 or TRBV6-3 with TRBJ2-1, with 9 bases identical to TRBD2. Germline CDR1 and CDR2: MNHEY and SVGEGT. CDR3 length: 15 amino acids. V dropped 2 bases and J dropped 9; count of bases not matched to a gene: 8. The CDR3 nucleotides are TGTGCCAGCAGTTACGGCCCGCTGACTAGCGGTGAGCAGTTCTTC. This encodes CASSYGPLTSGEQFF.

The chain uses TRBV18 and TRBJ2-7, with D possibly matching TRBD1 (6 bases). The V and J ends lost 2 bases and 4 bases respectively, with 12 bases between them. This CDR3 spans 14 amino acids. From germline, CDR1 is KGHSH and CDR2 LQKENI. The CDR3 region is CASSPKAGAYEQYF. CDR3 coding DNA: TGTGCCAGCTCACCAAAGGCAGGGGCTTACGAGCAGTACTTC.

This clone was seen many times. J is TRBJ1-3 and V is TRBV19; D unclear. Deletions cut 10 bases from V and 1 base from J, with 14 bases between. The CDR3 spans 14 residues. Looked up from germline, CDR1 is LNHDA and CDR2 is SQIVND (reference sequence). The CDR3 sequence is CATDRGKSGNTIYF. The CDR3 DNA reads TGTGCCACAGATCGGGGTAAATCTGGAAACACCATATATTTT.

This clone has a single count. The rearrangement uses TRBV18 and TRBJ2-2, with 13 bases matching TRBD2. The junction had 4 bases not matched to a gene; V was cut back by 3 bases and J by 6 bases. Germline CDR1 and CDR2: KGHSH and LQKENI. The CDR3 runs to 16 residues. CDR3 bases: TGTGCCAGCTCACCGTTGACTAGCGGGAGGTCCGGGGAGCTGTTTTTT. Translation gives CASSPLTSGRSGELFF.

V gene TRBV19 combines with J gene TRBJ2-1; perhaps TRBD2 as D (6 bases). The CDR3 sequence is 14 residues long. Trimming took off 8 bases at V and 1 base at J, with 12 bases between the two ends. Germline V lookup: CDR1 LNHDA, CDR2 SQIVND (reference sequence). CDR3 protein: CASWDLGSYNEQFF. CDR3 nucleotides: TGTGCCAGTTGGGACTTAGGATCCTACAATGAGCAGTTCTTC.

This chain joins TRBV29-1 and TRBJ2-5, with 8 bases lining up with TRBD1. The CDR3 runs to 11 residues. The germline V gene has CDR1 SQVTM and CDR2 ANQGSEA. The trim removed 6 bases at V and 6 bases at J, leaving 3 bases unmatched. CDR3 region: CSVDRGQTQYF. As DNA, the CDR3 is TGCAGCGTAGACAGGGGCCAGACCCAGTACTTC. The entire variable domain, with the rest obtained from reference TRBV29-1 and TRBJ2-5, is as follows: SAVISQKPSRDICQRGTSLTIQCQVDSQVTMMFWYRQQPGQSLTLIATANQGSEATYESGFVIDKFPISRPNLTFSTLTVSNMSPEDSSIYLCSVDRGQTQYFGPGTRLLVL.

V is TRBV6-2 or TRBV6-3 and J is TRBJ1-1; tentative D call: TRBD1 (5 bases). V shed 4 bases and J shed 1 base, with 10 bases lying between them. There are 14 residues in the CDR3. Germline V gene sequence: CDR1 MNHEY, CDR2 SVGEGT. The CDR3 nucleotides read TGTGCCAGCAGTTTCCAGGGTCGGAACACTGAAGCTTTCTTT. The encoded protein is CASSFQGRNTEAFF.

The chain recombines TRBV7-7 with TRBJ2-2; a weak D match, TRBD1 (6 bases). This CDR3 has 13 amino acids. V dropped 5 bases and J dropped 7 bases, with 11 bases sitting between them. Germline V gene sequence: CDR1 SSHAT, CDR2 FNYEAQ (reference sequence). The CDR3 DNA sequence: TGTGCCAGCAGCCCACAGGGCAACGGGGAGCTGTTTTTT. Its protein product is CASSPQGNGELFF.

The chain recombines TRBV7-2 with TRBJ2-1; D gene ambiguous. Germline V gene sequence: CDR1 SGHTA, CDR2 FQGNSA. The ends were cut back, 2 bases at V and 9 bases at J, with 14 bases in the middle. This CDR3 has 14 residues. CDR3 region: CASSLFSWRGEQFF. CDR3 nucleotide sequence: TGTGCCAGCAGCTTATTCAGTTGGAGAGGTGAGCAGTTCTTC.